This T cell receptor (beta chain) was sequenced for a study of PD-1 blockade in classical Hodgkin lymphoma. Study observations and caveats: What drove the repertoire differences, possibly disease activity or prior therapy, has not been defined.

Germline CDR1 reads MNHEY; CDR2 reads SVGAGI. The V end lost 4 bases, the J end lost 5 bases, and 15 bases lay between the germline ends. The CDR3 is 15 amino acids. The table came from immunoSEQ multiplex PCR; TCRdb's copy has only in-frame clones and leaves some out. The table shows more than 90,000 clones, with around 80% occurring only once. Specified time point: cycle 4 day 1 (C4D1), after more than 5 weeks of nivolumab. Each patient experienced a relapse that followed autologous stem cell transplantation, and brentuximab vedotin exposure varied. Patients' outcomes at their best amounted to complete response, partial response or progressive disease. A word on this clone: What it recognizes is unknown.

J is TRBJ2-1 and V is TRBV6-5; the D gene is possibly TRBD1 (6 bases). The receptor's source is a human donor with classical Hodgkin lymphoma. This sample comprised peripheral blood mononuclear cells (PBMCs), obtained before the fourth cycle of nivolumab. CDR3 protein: CASSLTGPGHNEQFF. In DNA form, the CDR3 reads TGTGCCAGCAGTTTGACAGGCCCCGGTCACAATGAGCAGTTCTTC.